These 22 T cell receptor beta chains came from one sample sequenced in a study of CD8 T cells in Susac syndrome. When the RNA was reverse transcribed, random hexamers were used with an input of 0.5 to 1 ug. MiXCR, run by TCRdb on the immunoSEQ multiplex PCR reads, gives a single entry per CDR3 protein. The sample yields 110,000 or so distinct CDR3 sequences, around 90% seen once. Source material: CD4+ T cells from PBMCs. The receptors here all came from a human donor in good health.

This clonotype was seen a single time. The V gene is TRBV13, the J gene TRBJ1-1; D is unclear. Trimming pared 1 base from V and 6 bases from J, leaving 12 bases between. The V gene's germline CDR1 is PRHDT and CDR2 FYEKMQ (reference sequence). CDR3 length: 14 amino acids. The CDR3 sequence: CASSLVRRSPEAFF. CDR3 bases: TGTGCCAGCAGCTTAGTGAGGCGATCTCCTGAAGCTTTCTTT.

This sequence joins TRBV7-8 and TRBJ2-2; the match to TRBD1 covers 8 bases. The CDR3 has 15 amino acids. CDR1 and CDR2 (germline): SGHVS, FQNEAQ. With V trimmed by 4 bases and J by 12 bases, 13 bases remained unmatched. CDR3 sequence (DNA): TGTGCCAGCAGCTCACATCTCGGACAGGGCTTGAAGCTGTTTTTT. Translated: CASSSHLGQGLKLFF.

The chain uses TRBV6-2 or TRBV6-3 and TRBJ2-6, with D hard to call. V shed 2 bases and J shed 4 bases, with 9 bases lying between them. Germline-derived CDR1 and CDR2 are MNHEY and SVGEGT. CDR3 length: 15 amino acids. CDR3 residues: CASSYVGTGANVLTF. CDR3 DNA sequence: TGTGCCAGCAGTTACGTGGGAACCGGGGCCAACGTCCTGACTTTC.

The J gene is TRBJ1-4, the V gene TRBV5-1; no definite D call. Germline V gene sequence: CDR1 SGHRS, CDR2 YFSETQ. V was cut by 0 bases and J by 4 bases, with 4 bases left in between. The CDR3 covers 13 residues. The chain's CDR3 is CASSLASNEKLFF. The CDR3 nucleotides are TGCGCCAGCAGCTTGGCGAGTAATGAAAAACTGTTTTTT.

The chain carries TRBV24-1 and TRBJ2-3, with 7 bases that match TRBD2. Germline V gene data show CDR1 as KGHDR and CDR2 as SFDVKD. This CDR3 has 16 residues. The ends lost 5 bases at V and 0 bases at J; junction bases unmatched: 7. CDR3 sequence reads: CATSVGGSYSTDTQYF. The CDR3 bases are TGTGCCACCAGTGTGGGCGGGAGCTATAGCACAGATACGCAGTATTTT.

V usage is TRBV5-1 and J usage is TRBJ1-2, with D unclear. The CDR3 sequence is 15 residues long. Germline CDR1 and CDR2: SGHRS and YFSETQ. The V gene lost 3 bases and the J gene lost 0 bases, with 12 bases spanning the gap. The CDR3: CASSSQTPTNYGYTF. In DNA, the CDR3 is TGCGCCAGCAGCTCACAGACCCCTACTAACTATGGCTACACCTTC.

CDR3 coding DNA: TGCGCCAGCAGCCAAGATCGGAATAGCGGGGAGTACAATGAGCAGTTCTTC. This gives the protein CASSQDRNSGEYNEQFF. V and J are TRBV4-3 and TRBJ2-1; TRBD2 agrees at 8 bases. V lost 0 bases to trimming and J lost 4 bases; unmatched junction nucleotides: 8. This CDR3 comprises 17 residues. Germline V gene sequence: CDR1 LGHNA, CDR2 YSLEER.

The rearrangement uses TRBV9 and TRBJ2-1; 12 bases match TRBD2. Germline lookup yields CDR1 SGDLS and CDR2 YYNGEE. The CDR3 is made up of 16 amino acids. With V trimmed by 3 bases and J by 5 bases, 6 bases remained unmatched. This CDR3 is CASSAGASGGDNEQFF. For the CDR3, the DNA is TGTGCCAGCAGCGCGGGGGCTAGCGGGGGGGACAATGAGCAGTTCTTC. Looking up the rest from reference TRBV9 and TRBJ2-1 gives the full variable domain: DSGVTQTPKHLITATGQRVTLRCSPRSGDLSVYWYQQSLDQGLQFLIQYYNGEERAKGNILERFSAQQFPDLHSELNLSSLELGDSALYFCASSAGASGGDNEQFFGPGTRLTVL.

The CDR3 DNA follows: TGTGCCAGCAGAGACTTGCGAGCGGGAGTGGTGGCAGATACGCAGTATTTT. Amino acid sequence: CASRDLRAGVVADTQYF. The genes are TRBV3-1 and TRBJ2-3, with 8 bases matching TRBD2. CDR1 and CDR2 from the germline V gene are LGHDT and YNNKEL (reference sequence). CDR3 length equals 17 residues. The junction had 15 bases not matched to a gene; V was cut back by 6 bases and J by 4 bases.

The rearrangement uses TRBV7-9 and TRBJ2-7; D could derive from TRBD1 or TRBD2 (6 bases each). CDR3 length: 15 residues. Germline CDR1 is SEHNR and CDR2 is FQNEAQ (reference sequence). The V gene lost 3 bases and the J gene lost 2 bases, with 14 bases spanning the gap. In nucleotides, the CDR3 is TGTGCCAGCAGCTTCGGCGAAGGGGGGACCTACGAGCAGTACTTC. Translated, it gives CASSFGEGGTYEQYF.

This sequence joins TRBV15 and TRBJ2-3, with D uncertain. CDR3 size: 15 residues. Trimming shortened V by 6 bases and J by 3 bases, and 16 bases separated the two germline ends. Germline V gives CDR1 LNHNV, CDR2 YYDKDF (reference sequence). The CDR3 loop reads CATSPDPGWTDTQYF. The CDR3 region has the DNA TGTGCCACCAGTCCAGACCCTGGATGGACAGATACGCAGTATTTT.

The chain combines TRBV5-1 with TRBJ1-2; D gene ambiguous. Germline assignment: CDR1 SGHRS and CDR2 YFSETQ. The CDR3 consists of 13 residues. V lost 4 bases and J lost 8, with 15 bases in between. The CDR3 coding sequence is TGCGCCAGCAGCGGGATCCCGGGTGACGGCTACACCTTC. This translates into CASSGIPGDGYTF.

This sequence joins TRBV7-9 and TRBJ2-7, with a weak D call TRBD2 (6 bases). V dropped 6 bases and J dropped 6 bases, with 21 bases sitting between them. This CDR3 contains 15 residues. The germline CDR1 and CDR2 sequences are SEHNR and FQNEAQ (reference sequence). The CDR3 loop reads CASRWGDLVGGEQYF. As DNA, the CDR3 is TGTGCCAGCAGATGGGGGGACTTGGTGGGAGGCGAGCAGTACTTC.

The CDR3 sequence is CASSGDRQGTPNYGYTF. The CDR3 coding sequence is TGTGCCAGCAGCGGCGATCGACAGGGGACCCCTAACTATGGCTACACCTTC. The genes are TRBV9 and TRBJ1-2, with 8 nucleotides matching TRBD1. The CDR3 spans 17 residues. V lost 3 bases, J lost 0 bases, and 10 bases stayed unmatched. Germline values: CDR1 SGDLS, CDR2 YYNGEE.

CDR3 in amino acids: CASRRGIIGDEQFF. The CDR3 DNA reads as TGTGCCAGCAGAAGGGGAATCATCGGGGATGAGCAGTTCTTC. The chain links TRBV6-5 to TRBJ2-1, with D perhaps being TRBD1 or TRBD2 (5 bases each). The CDR3 consists of 14 residues. The germline V gene has CDR1 MNHEY and CDR2 SVGAGI. V was trimmed by 6 bases and J by 8 bases, leaving 17 bases between them.

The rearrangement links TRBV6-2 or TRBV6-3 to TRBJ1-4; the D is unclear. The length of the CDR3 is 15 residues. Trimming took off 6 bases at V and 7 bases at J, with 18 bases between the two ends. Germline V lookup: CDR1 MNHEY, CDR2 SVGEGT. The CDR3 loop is CASSLPGADSEKLFF. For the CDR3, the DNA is TGTGCCAGCAGCCTCCCGGGAGCGGATAGTGAAAAACTGTTTTTT.

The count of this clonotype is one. The CDR3: CASSYGNGFNEKLFF. CDR3 sequence (DNA): TGTGCCAGCAGTTACGGTAACGGTTTTAATGAAAAACTGTTTTTT. The chain is built from TRBV6-5 and TRBJ1-4; no reliable D call. This CDR3 comprises 15 residues. Trimming left V 2 bases short and J 4 bases short, with 11 bases between. Germline V CDR1 and CDR2: MNHEY, SVGAGI.

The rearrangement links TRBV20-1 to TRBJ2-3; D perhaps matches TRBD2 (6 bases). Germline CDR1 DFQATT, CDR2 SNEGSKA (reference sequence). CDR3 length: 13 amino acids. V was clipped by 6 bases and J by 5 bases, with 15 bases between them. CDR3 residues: CSAEEWDLDTQYF. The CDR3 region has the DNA TGCAGTGCCGAGGAGTGGGACTTAGATACGCAGTATTTT.

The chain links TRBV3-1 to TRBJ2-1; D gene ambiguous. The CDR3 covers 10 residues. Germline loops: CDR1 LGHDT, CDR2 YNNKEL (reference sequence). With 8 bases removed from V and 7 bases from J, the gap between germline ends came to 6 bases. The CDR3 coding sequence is TGTGCCAGCGGGGTAAATGAGCAGTTCTTC. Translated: CASGVNEQFF.

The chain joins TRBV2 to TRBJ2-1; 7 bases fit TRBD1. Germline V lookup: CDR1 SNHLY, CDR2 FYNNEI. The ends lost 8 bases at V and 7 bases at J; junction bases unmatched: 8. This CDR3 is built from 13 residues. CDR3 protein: CASDRVRGNEQFF. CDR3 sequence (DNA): TGTGCCAGCGACAGGGTGAGAGGGAATGAGCAGTTCTTC. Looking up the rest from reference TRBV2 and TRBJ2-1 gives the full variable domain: EPEVTQTPSHQVTQMGQEVILRCVPISNHLYFYWYRQILGQKVEFLVSFYNNEISEKSEIFDDQFSVERPDGSNFTLKIRSTKLEDSAMYFCASDRVRGNEQFFGPGTRLTVL.

DNA of the CDR3: TGTGCCAGCAGCTTAAGACTAAACAATGAGCAGTTCTTC. Translating gives CASSLRLNNEQFF. The rearrangement links TRBV7-8 to TRBJ2-1; a possible D gene is TRBD2 (5 bases). The CDR3 has 13 amino acids. Germline CDR1 is SGHVS and CDR2 is FQNEAQ. V dropped 2 bases and J dropped 5 bases, with 7 bases sitting between them. Full variable domain (outside the CDR3, taken from reference TRBV7-8 and TRBJ2-1): GAGVSQSPRYKVAKRGQDVALRCDPISGHVSLFWYQQALGQGPEFLTYFQNEAQLDKSGLPSDRFFAERPEGSVSTLKIQRTQQEDSAVYLCASSLRLNNEQFFGPGTRLTVL.

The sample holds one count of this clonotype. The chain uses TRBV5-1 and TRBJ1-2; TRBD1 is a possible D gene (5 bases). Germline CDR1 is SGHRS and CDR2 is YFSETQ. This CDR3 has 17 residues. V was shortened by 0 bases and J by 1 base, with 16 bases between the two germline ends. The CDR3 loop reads CASSLDNQGSDNYGYTF. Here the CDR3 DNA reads TGCGCCAGCAGCTTGGATAATCAGGGATCGGATAACTATGGCTACACCTTC.